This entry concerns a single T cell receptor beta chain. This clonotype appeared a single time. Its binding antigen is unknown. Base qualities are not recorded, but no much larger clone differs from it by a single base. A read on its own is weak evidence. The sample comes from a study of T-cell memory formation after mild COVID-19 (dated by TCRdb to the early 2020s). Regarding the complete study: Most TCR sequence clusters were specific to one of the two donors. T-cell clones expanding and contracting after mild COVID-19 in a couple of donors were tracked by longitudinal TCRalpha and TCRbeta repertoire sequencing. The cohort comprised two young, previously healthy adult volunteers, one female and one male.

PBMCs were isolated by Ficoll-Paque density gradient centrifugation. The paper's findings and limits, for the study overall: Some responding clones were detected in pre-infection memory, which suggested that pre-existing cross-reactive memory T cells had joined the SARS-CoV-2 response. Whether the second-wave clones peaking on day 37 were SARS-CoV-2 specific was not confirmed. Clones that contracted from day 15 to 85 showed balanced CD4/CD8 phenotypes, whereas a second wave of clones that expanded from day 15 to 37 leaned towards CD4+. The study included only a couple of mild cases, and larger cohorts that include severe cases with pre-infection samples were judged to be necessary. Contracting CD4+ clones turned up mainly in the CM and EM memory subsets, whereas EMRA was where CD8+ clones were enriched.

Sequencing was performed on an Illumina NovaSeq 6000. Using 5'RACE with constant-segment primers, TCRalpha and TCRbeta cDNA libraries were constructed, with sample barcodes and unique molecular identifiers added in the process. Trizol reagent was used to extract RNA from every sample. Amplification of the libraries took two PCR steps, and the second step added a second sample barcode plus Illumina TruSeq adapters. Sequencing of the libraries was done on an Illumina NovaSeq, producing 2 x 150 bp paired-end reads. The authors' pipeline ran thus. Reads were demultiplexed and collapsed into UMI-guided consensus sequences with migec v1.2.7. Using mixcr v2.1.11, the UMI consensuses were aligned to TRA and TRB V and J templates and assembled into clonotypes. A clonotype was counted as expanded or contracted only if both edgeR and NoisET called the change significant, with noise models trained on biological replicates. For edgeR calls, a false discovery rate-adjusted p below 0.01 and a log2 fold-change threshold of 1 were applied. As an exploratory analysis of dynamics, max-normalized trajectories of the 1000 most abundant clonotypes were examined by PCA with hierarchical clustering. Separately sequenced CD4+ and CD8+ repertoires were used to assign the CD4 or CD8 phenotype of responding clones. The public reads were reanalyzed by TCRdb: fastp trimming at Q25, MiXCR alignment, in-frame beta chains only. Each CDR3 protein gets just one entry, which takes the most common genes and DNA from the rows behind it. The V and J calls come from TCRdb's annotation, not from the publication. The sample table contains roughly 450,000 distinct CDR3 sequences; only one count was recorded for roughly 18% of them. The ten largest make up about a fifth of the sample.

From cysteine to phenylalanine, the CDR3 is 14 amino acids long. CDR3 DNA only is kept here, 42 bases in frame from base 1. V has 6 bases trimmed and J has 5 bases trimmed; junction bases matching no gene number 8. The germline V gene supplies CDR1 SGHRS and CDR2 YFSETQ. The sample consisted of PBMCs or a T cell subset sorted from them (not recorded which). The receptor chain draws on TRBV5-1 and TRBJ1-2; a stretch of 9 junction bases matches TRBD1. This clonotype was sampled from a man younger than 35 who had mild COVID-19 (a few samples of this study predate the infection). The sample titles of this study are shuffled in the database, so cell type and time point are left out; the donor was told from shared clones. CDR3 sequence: CASKKQGAEYGYTF. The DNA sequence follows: TGCGCCAGCAAAAAACAGGGGGCCGAGTATGGCTACACCTTC.